What follows describes a single T cell receptor (beta chain). There were TCR beta CDR3 regions amplified from RNA transcripts. With the HTBI primer set, the TCR CDR3 went through a first round of RT-PCR. TCRdb independently ran MiXCR on the multiplex PCR reads; one entry per CDR3 protein. Of some 500,000 distinct CDR3 sequences in the sample, roughly 14% were seen once. These data are taken from a study of T cells in Graves' hyperthyroidism and ophthalmopathy. V lost 5 bases, J lost 7 bases, and 17 bases lay in between. The CDR3 loop spans 15 amino acids. In germline, CDR1 is SGHNT, CDR2 YENEEA. The source material was blood. This clonotype was sampled from a woman under 30 with Graves' hyperthyroidism. V gene TRBV11-3 combines with J gene TRBJ1-4; D may be TRBD1 (6 bases). For the CDR3, the DNA is TGTGCCAGCAGCCCCGCTCAGGGGAGGGGTGAAAAACTGTTTTTT. It translates to CASSPAQGRGEKLFF.